This TCR beta chain is from a study of Ad26.COV2.S vaccination and SARS-CoV-2 variants. The study, taken as a whole, reports: Reported post-vaccination CD8+ and CD4+ T cell responses to spike showed substantial breadth. Ad26.COV2.S recipients had broader spike-specific TCRs (P = 0.0014).

Libraries were prepared by immunoSEQ multiplex PCR; TCRdb keeps only in-frame clonotypes and omits some of them. The sample consists of 350,000 to 450,000 clones, 83% of them appearing once. CDR1 and CDR2 from the germline V gene are MDHEN and SYDVKM. This CDR3 comprises 18 residues. J gave up 2 bases and V 6 bases, and 11 bases lay outside the gene matches. On this clone itself: Antigen: not known.

Treatment: 15 to 20 received Ad26.COV2.S at low or high dose, single or two shots; about five received placebo; per-sample allocation not given. Collection of samples fell on day 63 after the first vaccine or placebo injection. This specimen was peripheral blood, taken in a trial of Ad26.COV2.S vaccine versus placebo. This sequence originates from a person aged 18 to 59 who received the Ad26.COV2.S COVID-19 vaccine or a placebo. The rearrangement links TRBV28 to TRBJ2-5, with 14 bases lining up with TRBD2. The CDR3 reads CASRAVGTSGSQQETQYF. The CDR3, as DNA: TGTGCCAGCAGAGCTGTGGGGACTAGCGGGAGTCAACAAGAGACCCAGTACTTC.